One sample yielded the 3 T cell receptor beta chains listed below, sequenced in a study of T cell changes during pregnancy in multiple sclerosis. Method: immunoSEQ multiplex PCR; TCRdb's copy keeps in-frame clones and lacks some. The sample lists fewer than 85,000 clones, about 95% occurring once. The sample here was peripheral blood, taken in the second trimester of pregnancy. Receptor source: a female donor with multiple sclerosis, enrolled in a pregnancy study.

The genes are TRBV27 and TRBJ1-5, with 10 bases aligning to TRBD1. The junction had 10 bases not matched to a gene; V was cut back by 5 bases and J by 6 bases. The CDR3 covers 16 residues. The germline CDR1 and CDR2 sequences are MNHEY and SMNVEV (reference sequence). The CDR3 DNA reads as TGTGCCAGCAGTACCGCGGACAGGGGGAGGGGTCAGCCCCAGCATTTT. The encoded protein is CASSTADRGRGQPQHF.

The V gene is TRBV5-1, the J gene TRBJ2-5; 7 bases map to TRBD2. The length of the CDR3 is 17 residues. V lost 1 base to trimming and J lost 0 bases; unmatched junction nucleotides: 9. The germline gives CDR1 SGHRS, CDR2 YFSETQ. CDR3 protein: CASSLNRSGINQETQYF. The CDR3 DNA reads as TGCGCCAGCAGCTTGAATCGCAGCGGGATAAACCAAGAGACCCAGTACTTC.

The chain links TRBV27 to TRBJ2-3, with a tentative D call TRBD1 (6 bases). This CDR3 has 14 amino acids. The germline V gene has CDR1 MNHEY and CDR2 SMNVEV (reference sequence). Trimming cost V 4 bases and J 0 bases, with 8 bases left between them. CDR3 in amino acids: CASSSDSSTDTQYF. The CDR3 region has the DNA TGTGCCAGCAGTTCGGACAGTAGCACAGATACGCAGTATTTT.